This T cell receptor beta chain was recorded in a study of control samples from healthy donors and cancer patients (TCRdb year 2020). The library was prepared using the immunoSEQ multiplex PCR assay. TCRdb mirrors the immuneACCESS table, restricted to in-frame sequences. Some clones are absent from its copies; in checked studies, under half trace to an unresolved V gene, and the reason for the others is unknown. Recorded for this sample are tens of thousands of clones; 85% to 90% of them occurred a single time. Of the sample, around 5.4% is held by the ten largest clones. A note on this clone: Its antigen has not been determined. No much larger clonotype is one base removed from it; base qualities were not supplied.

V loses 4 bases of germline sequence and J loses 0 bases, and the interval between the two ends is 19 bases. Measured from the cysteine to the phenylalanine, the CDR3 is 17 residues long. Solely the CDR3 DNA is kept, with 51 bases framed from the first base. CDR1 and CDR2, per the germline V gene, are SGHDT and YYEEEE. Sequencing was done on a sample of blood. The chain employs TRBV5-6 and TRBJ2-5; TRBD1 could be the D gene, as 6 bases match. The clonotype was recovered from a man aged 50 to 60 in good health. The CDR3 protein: CASSPRIDRLYQETQYF. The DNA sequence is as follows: TGTGCCAGCAGCCCAAGAATTGACAGGTTGTACCAAGAGACCCAGTACTTC.